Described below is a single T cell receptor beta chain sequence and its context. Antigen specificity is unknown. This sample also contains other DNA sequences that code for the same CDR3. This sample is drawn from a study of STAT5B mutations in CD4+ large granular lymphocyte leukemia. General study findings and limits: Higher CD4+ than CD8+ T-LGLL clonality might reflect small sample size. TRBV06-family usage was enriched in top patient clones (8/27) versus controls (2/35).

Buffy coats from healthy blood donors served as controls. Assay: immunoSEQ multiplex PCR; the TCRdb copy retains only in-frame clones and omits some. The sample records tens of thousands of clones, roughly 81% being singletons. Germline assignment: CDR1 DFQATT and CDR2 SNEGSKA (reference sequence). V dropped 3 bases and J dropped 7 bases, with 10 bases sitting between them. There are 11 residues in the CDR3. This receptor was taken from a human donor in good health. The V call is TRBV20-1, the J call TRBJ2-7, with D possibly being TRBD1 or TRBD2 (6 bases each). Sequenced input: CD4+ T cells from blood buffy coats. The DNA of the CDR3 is TGCAGTGCTAGTGGGGGGCGGGAGCAGTACTTC. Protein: CSASGGREQYF.